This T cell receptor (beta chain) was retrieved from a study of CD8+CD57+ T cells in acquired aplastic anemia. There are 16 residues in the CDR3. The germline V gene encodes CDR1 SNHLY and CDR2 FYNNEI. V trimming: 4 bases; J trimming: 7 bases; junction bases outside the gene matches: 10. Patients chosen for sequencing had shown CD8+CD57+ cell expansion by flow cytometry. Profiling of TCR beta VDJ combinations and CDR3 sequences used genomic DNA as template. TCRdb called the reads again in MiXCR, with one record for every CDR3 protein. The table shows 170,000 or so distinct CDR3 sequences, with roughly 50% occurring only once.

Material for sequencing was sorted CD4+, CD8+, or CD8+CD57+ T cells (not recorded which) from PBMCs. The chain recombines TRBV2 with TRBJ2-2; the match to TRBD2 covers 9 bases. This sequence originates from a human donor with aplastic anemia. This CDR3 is CASSALAGLVIGELFF. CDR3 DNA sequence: TGTGCCAGCAGTGCCCTAGCGGGGCTTGTCATCGGGGAGCTGTTTTTT.